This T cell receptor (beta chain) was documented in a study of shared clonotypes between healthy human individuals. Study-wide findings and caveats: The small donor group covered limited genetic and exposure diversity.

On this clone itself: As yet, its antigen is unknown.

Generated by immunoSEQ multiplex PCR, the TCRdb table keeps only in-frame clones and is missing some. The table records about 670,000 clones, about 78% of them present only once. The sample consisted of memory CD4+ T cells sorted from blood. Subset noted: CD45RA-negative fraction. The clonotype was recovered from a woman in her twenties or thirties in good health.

The CDR3, as DNA: TGCGCCAGCAGCCAAGGTAGTGCGGGATCCTCGAACAATGAGCAGTTCTTC. Encoded protein: CASSQGSAGSSNNEQFF. The chain combines TRBV4-1 with TRBJ2-1; TRBD2 might be the D (6 bases). The CDR3 is 17 residues long. Trimming removed 1 base from V and 5 bases from J, with 18 bases in between. Germline V gene data show CDR1 as MGHRA and CDR2 as YSYEKL.